This is a list of T cell receptor beta chains from one sample in a study of blood T cell repertoires in COVID-19. Profiling relied on immunoSEQ multiplex PCR, and the TCRdb table lists in-frame clones only, not all of them. In the table there are more than 300,000 clones, around 86% of which are singletons. The sequenced sample was peripheral blood. The receptors come from a woman in her forties or fifties with acute or convalescent COVID-19. Both conserved end residues are part of each CDR3. Fields, in order: D gene, V gene, J gene, clone size, CDR3 protein, CDR3 DNA. A D gene is named only where the DNA matches it firmly. Clone size is shown for a subset of rows, as once, few, many or a class of expanded clone.

TRBD2	TRBV7-2	TRBJ2-5	-	CASSLLIVVAGPGQTQYF	TGTGCCAGCAGCTTACTTATCGTGGTAGCGGGGCCGGGGCAGACCCAGTACTTC
-	TRBV27	TRBJ1-6	-	CASSFADNSYNSPLHF	TGTGCCAGCAGTTTCGCGGATAACTCCTATAATTCACCCCTCCACTTT
-	TRBV5-4	TRBJ2-4	-	CASSGGAQAKNIQYF	TGTGCCAGCAGTGGGGGGGCGCAGGCCAAAAACATTCAGTACTTC
TRBD1	TRBV28	TRBJ2-3	few	CAGKTGADTDTQYF	TGTGCCGGTAAGACAGGGGCCGACACAGATACGCAGTATTTT
-	TRBV9	TRBJ2-7	-	CASSVNSRSYEQYF	TGTGCCAGCAGCGTAAATAGTCGGAGCTACGAGCAGTACTTC
-	TRBV28	TRBJ2-1	once	CASSFVRDLYEQFF	TGTGCCAGCAGTTTTGTGCGGGATCTCTATGAGCAGTTCTTC
-	TRBV24-1	TRBJ1-1	-	CATSTVSNTEAFF	TGTGCCACCTCGACAGTTTCGAACACTGAAGCTTTCTTT
-	TRBV27	TRBJ1-6	-	CASSSYPSRGSPLHF	TGTGCCAGCAGTTCCTACCCCAGTCGGGGATCACCCCTCCACTTT
TRBD1	TRBV11-1	TRBJ2-7	-	CASSPTGLEQYF	TGTGCCAGCAGTCCGACAGGGCTCGAGCAGTACTTC
TRBD1	TRBV23-1	TRBJ1-6	-	CASTKDRGLRCSYNSPLHF	TGCGCCAGCACAAAGGACAGGGGGCTGCGATGCTCCTATAATTCACCCCTCCACTTT
-	TRBV27	TRBJ2-5	-	CASSFQRGETQYF	TGTGCCAGCAGTTTCCAAAGGGGGGAGACCCAGTACTTC
TRBD1	TRBV5-3	TRBJ1-6	-	CARSQQGQGAIYNSPLHF	TGTGCCAGAAGCCAGCAGGGGCAGGGGGCAATCTATAATTCACCCCTCCACTTT
-	TRBV6-2/TRBV6-3	TRBJ1-4	-	CASSWGRNEKLFF	TGTGCCAGCAGCTGGGGGAGGAATGAAAAACTGTTTTTT
-	TRBV5-1	TRBJ1-1	-	CASSLVPREGENTEAFF	TGCGCCAGCAGCTTGGTACCCAGGGAGGGGGAGAACACTGAAGCTTTCTTT
TRBD1	TRBV5-6	TRBJ1-2	-	CASSPRDRHGYTF	TGTGCCAGCAGCCCCCGGGACAGGCACGGCTACACCTTC
-	TRBV7-2	TRBJ2-7	once	CASSSPRYEQYF	TGTGCCAGCAGCTCGCCTAGGTACGAGCAGTACTTC
-	TRBV5-4	TRBJ2-5	-	CASSLWGGETQYF	TGTGCCAGCAGCTTATGGGGCGGAGAGACCCAGTACTTC
-	TRBV11-1	TRBJ2-1	-	CASINPGTPPYNEQFF	TGTGCCAGCATCAACCCCGGGACTCCACCCTACAATGAGCAGTTCTTC
-	TRBV7-3	TRBJ2-2	-	CASSLMGQDTGELFF	TGTGCCAGCAGCTTAATGGGACAAGACACCGGGGAGCTGTTTTTT
-	TRBV2	TRBJ1-4	-	CASSPGEGSEKLFF	TGTGCCAGCAGCCCAGGAGAAGGGAGTGAAAAACTGTTTTTT
TRBD2	TRBV19	TRBJ2-3	-	CASSSSGRSTDTQYF	TGTGCCAGTAGTAGTAGCGGGAGATCCACAGATACGCAGTATTTT
TRBD2	TRBV6-5	TRBJ2-1	once	CASSTPGLAFDEQFF	TGTGCCAGCAGTACCCCGGGACTAGCGTTCGATGAGCAGTTCTTC
-	TRBV2	TRBJ2-2	-	CAGAVDTGELFF	TGTGCCGGGGCGGTAGATACCGGGGAGCTGTTTTTT
-	TRBV5-4	TRBJ2-7	-	CASSWGGIGPYEQYF	TGTGCCAGCAGCTGGGGCGGGATCGGACCCTACGAGCAGTACTTC
TRBD2	TRBV5-1	TRBJ2-2	-	CASSLAAGVLSGELFF	TGCGCCAGCAGCTTGGCCGCGGGAGTTTTATCCGGGGAGCTGTTTTTT
-	TRBV2	TRBJ2-2	-	CASSEERIANTGELFF	TGTGCCAGCAGTGAAGAGCGTATTGCGAACACCGGGGAGCTGTTTTTT
-	TRBV25-1	TRBJ2-7	-	CASSEFGGNYEQYF	TGTGCCAGCAGTGAATTTGGGGGGAACTACGAGCAGTACTTC
-	TRBV9	TRBJ2-7	-	CASSSAGSSYEQYF	TGTGCCAGCAGTTCGGCGGGGAGCTCCTACGAGCAGTACTTC
-	TRBV2	TRBJ2-3	-	CASTRDTDTQYF	TGTGCCAGCACACGGGACACAGATACGCAGTATTTT
TRBD2	TRBV5-1	TRBJ2-1	-	CASSLGPRLAGVNEQFF	TGCGCCAGCAGCTTAGGCCCCCGACTAGCGGGAGTTAATGAGCAGTTCTTC
TRBD1	TRBV19	TRBJ2-7	-	CASSIGTEIYEQYF	TGTGCCAGTAGTATCGGGACAGAGATTTACGAGCAGTACTTC
-	TRBV5-1	TRBJ2-5	-	CASSSQETQYF	TGCGCCAGCAGCTCGCAAGAGACCCAGTACTTC
-	TRBV28	TRBJ1-2	-	CASRVGGVNIRRRDGYTF	TGTGCCAGCAGGGTAGGGGGAGTGAATATCCGCCGGCGAGATGGCTACACCTTC
-	TRBV2	TRBJ1-5	-	CANDRIGPQHF	TGTGCCAACGACAGGATTGGGCCCCAGCATTTT
-	TRBV21-1	TRBJ2-5	-	CASSKALRQGQETQYF	TGTGCCAGCAGCAAAGCGCTCCGGCAGGGCCAAGAGACCCAGTACTTC
-	TRBV2	TRBJ1-2	-	CASSADSNYGYTF	TGTGCCAGCAGTGCCGACAGTAACTATGGCTACACCTTC
-	TRBV14	TRBJ2-1	-	CASSLYYNEQFF	TGTGCCAGCAGCCTATATTACAATGAGCAGTTCTTC